These 30 T cell receptor beta chains share one sample of origin, sequenced in a study of T cell responses to AZD1222 COVID-19 vaccine. Data came from immunoSEQ multiplex PCR; TCRdb stores just in-frame clones and leaves some out. Among some 170,000 clones, about 90% were seen once, and the ten largest hold 3.5% to 5.5%. The sequenced sample was peripheral blood, obtained 28 days after the second dose of the MenACWY control vaccine. All receptors derive from an adult who received the MenACWY meningococcal vaccine as a control.

This chain uses TRBV24-1 with TRBJ2-1, with 9 bases fitting TRBD2. Trimming cost V 5 bases and J 9 bases; bases outside gene matches: 10. Germline loops: CDR1 KGHDR, CDR2 SFDVKD. This CDR3 region has 15 residues. CDR3 coding DNA: TGTGCCACCAGTGGAGGGGTGCGGGAGGGGAGTGAGCAGTTCTTC. This sequence encodes CATSGGVREGSEQFF.

CDR3 loop: CASSRDNTEAFF. The CDR3 DNA sequence: TGTGCCAGCAGTCGGGACAACACTGAAGCTTTCTTT. The V call is TRBV12-3 or TRBV12-4, the J call TRBJ1-1; weak D call: TRBD1 (5 bases). V was trimmed by 5 bases and J by 2 bases, leaving 6 bases between them. The length of the CDR3 is 12 residues.

V is TRBV3-1 (or the pseudogene TRBV3-2) and J is TRBJ1-5, with 7 bases that match TRBD1. The CDR3 runs to 15 residues. CDR1 LGHDT and CDR2 YNNKEL come from the germline V gene (reference sequence). V lost 1 base and J lost 3; bases outside the gene matches: 3. The CDR3 reads CASSQAGTVNQPQHF. DNA of the CDR3: TGTGCCAGCAGCCAAGCGGGGACAGTCAATCAGCCCCAGCATTTT.

The V and J genes are TRBV6-5 and TRBJ1-5, with 8 bases fitting TRBD1. The junction had 11 bases not matched to a gene; V was cut back by 4 bases and J by 6 bases. Germline CDR1 and CDR2: MNHEY and SVGAGI. The CDR3 is 16 residues long. CDR3 sequence: CASSSLTGGRSQPQHF. The CDR3 DNA sequence: TGTGCCAGCAGTTCTCTCACAGGGGGACGGAGTCAGCCCCAGCATTTT.

V and J are TRBV19 and TRBJ1-4; D perhaps matches TRBD1 (5 bases). This CDR3 region has 15 residues. Germline V gives CDR1 LNHDA, CDR2 SQIVND (reference sequence). The V and J ends lost 7 bases and 7 bases respectively, with 19 bases between them. CDR3 nucleotides: TGTGCCAGTACCTCCCAGGGAGGGTGGTTTGAAAAACTGTTTTTT. Its protein is CASTSQGGWFEKLFF.

This chain joins TRBV7-3 and TRBJ2-3, with a weak D call TRBD1 (5 bases). V lost 2 bases, J lost 3 bases, and 12 bases lay in between. Germline lookup yields CDR1 SGHTA and CDR2 FQGTGA. The CDR3 is made up of 15 amino acids. The DNA of the CDR3 is TGTGCCAGCAGCTTATGGGGCCGAAGGACAGATACGCAGTATTTT. Protein sequence: CASSLWGRRTDTQYF.

The V and J genes are TRBV28 and TRBJ1-2; TRBD1 matches at 9 bases. This CDR3 comprises 15 residues. The trim removed 3 bases at V and 6 bases at J, leaving 8 bases unmatched. The germline V gene encodes CDR1 MDHEN and CDR2 SYDVKM. The DNA of the CDR3 is TGTGCCAGCAGTTTTGTGGGACAGGGAATTCATGGCTACACCTTC. Its protein is CASSFVGQGIHGYTF.

Written as DNA, the CDR3 is TGTGCCTGGAAGGGGGAATCCTCCTATAATTCACCCCTCCACTTT. Translation: CAWKGESSYNSPLHF. The chain couples TRBV30 to TRBJ1-6; possible D gene TRBD1, 6 bases. Trimming took off 4 bases at V and 0 bases at J, with 10 bases between the two ends. CDR3 length: 15 residues. Germline CDR1 and CDR2: GTSNPN and SVGIG (reference sequence).

The chain employs TRBV7-9 and TRBJ1-1; unclear D gene. The V end lost 3 bases, the J end lost 8 bases, and 13 bases lay between the germline ends. CDR3 size: 13 residues. Germline V gene sequence: CDR1 SEHNR, CDR2 FQNEAQ (reference sequence). In DNA, the CDR3 is TGTGCCAGCAGCTTTACCGGGCCAGCCGAAGCTTTCTTT. Translated: CASSFTGPAEAFF.

The rearrangement uses TRBV7-9 and TRBJ1-2; tentatively, D is TRBD1 (5 bases). Germline lookup yields CDR1 SEHNR and CDR2 FQNEAQ (reference sequence). The V and J ends lost 3 bases and 5 bases respectively, with 10 bases between them. The length of the CDR3 is 13 residues. The CDR3 region has the DNA TGTGCCAGCAGCTTCCTCACAGGTTATGGCTACACCTTC. It specifies CASSFLTGYGYTF.

This chain links TRBV28 with TRBJ2-1, with 9 bases matching TRBD1. Germline loops: CDR1 MDHEN, CDR2 SYDVKM. The length of the CDR3 is 14 residues. V lost 5 bases to trimming and J lost 10 bases; unmatched junction nucleotides: 9. CDR3 region: CASSLGTGFREQFF. The CDR3 bases are TGTGCCAGCAGTCTCGGGACAGGGTTTCGGGAGCAGTTCTTC. Full variable domain (outside the CDR3, taken from reference TRBV28 and TRBJ2-1): DVKVTQSSRYLVKRTGEKVFLECVQDMDHENMFWYRQDPGLGLRLIYFSYDVKMKEKGDIPEGYSVSREKKERFSLILESASTNQTSMYLCASSLGTGFREQFFGPGTRLTVL.

There are a few counts of this clone. This chain connects TRBV18 to TRBJ1-6; D not resolved. The CDR3 spans 14 residues. The germline gives CDR1 KGHSH, CDR2 LQKENI. V shed 5 bases and J shed 2 bases, with 7 bases lying between them. The CDR3 reads CASSSQPYNSPLHF. The CDR3 DNA reads TGTGCCAGCTCATCCCAGCCCTATAATTCACCCCTCCACTTT.

This sequence joins TRBV18 and TRBJ2-2; a weak D match, TRBD1 (5 bases). The V and J ends lost 1 base and 2 bases respectively, with 17 bases between them. Germline V gene lookup returns CDR1 KGHSH and CDR2 LQKENI. This CDR3 is built from 18 residues. CDR3 loop: CASSPRERGTSNTGELFF. The CDR3 region has the DNA TGTGCCAGCTCACCACGGGAAAGGGGAACCTCCAACACCGGGGAGCTGTTTTTT.

The chain recombines TRBV20-1 with TRBJ2-7, with D perhaps TRBD2 (5 bases). The V end was cut by 8 bases, the J end by 3 bases, with 11 bases between. This CDR3 spans 11 amino acids. The germline V gene encodes CDR1 DFQATT and CDR2 SNEGSKA (reference sequence). This CDR3 is CSRTDGYEQYF. The CDR3 nucleotides are TGCAGTCGGACTGACGGCTACGAGCAGTACTTC.

This chain joins TRBV5-6 and TRBJ1-5, with D possibly TRBD1 on 6 matching bases. V was pared by 4 bases and J by 5 bases, with 13 bases between. This CDR3 has 14 amino acids. Germline-derived CDR1 and CDR2 are SGHDT and YYEEEE. CDR3 residues: CASSPQGRDQPQHF. CDR3 sequence (DNA): TGTGCCAGCAGCCCACAGGGTCGGGATCAGCCCCAGCATTTT.

This clone appeared once. The chain uses TRBV27 and TRBJ1-2; D is uncertain. The CDR3 extends over 14 amino acids. Trimming stripped 5 bases from V and 2 bases from J, with 12 bases between. Germline lookup yields CDR1 MNHEY and CDR2 SMNVEV (reference sequence). The CDR3 region is CASSPLGPNYGYTF. The CDR3 nucleotides read TGTGCCAGCAGTCCTCTTGGTCCCAACTATGGCTACACCTTC.

CDR3 sequence reads: CASSLMTEKEDTQYF. CDR3 sequence (DNA): TGTGCCAGCAGCTTGATGACGGAAAAAGAAGATACGCAGTATTTT. The chain has TRBV5-6 and TRBJ2-3; D is unresolved. The germline CDR1 and CDR2 sequences are SGHDT and YYEEEE. Deletions cut 1 base from V and 5 bases from J, with 14 bases between. The CDR3 consists of 15 residues.

The chain recombines TRBV7-3 with TRBJ2-2, with D uncertain. In germline, CDR1 is SGHTA, CDR2 FQGTGA. The CDR3 runs 13 residues. Trimming pared 3 bases from V and 8 bases from J, leaving 10 bases between. This chain's CDR3 is CASSFVGPGELFF. CDR3 bases: TGTGCCAGCAGCTTCGTAGGGCCGGGGGAGCTGTTTTTT.

The rearrangement uses TRBV5-1 and TRBJ2-5, with 7 positions matching TRBD1. The CDR3 is 15 residues long. J lost 2 bases, V lost 4 bases, and 8 bases had no gene match. Looked up from germline, CDR1 is SGHRS and CDR2 is YFSETQ. CDR3 nucleotides: TGCGCCAGCAGCCCGGGGACAGCGAAGCAAGAGACCCAGTACTTC. Translation gives CASSPGTAKQETQYF.

The chain carries TRBV6-2 or TRBV6-3 and TRBJ2-6, with D unresolved. The CDR3 consists of 12 residues. V dropped 2 bases and J dropped 14 bases, with 10 bases sitting between them. Germline CDR1 MNHEY, CDR2 SVGEGT. The CDR3 spells CASSYPAGFLTF. In DNA, the CDR3 is TGTGCCAGCAGTTACCCCGCTGGATTCCTGACTTTC.

V usage is TRBV28 and J usage is TRBJ2-1, with 7 bases matching TRBD2. V lost 5 bases and J lost 2; bases outside the gene matches: 12. This CDR3 region has 17 residues. CDR1 and CDR2 from the germline V gene are MDHEN and SYDVKM. The CDR3 sequence is CASSPPQAGWTYNEQFF. The CDR3 DNA follows: TGTGCCAGCAGTCCCCCACAAGCGGGGTGGACCTACAATGAGCAGTTCTTC.

This clone was seen just once. The chain carries TRBV28 and TRBJ1-2; D unclear. Trimming stripped 3 bases from V and 8 bases from J, with 10 bases between. This CDR3 spans 12 amino acids. CDR1 is MDHEN and CDR2 is SYDVKM in the germline V gene. CDR3 sequence: CASSFRARGYTF. The CDR3 DNA is TGTGCCAGCAGTTTTAGAGCCCGAGGCTACACCTTC.

The chain joins TRBV28 to TRBJ1-4; weak D call: TRBD1 (5 bases). This CDR3 contains 16 residues. Trimming pared 3 bases from V and 4 bases from J, leaving 15 bases between. In germline, CDR1 is MDHEN, CDR2 SYDVKM. The DNA for the CDR3 is TGTGCCAGCAGTTTTCGTAGGGGACGGGGTAATGAAAAACTGTTTTTT. Translation gives CASSFRRGRGNEKLFF.

This rearrangement joins TRBV7-3 to TRBJ2-2; 8 positions agree with TRBD1. Germline CDR1 SGHTA, CDR2 FQGTGA. The CDR3 sequence is 15 residues long. Trimming cost V 5 bases and J 3 bases; bases outside gene matches: 5. DNA for the CDR3: TGTGCCAGCAGCATGACAGGGGCCGACACCGGGGAGCTGTTTTTT. Translating it yields CASSMTGADTGELFF. The variable domain in full, with the rest retrieved from reference TRBV7-3 and TRBJ2-2, is GAGVSQTPSNKVTEKGKYVELRCDPISGHTALYWYRQSLGQGPEFLIYFQGTGAADDSGLPNDRFFAVRPEGSVSTLKIQRTERGDSAVYLCASSMTGADTGELFFGEGSRLTVL.

J is TRBJ1-3 and V is TRBV6-5; D gene uncertain. Germline-derived CDR1 and CDR2 are MNHEY and SVGAGI. The CDR3 length is 14 residues. The V gene lost 2 bases and the J gene lost 3 bases, with 8 bases spanning the gap. In DNA, the CDR3 is TGTGCCAGCAGTTACGCGAACTATGGAAACACCATATATTTT. This gives the protein CASSYANYGNTIYF.

This sequence joins TRBV5-1 and TRBJ2-1; 7 nucleotides match TRBD2. The CDR3 is 20 residues long. CDR1 is SGHRS, CDR2 YFSETQ, per germline. V was clipped by 0 bases and J by 9 bases; unmatched bases: 24. The CDR3 region is CASSLAPPGLAATPGREQFF. CDR3 in DNA: TGCGCCAGCAGCTTGGCGCCCCCCGGGCTAGCGGCCACTCCAGGCCGTGAGCAGTTCTTC.

V and J are TRBV4-2 and TRBJ2-6; possibly TRBD1 for D (5 bases). V was shortened by 2 bases and J by 0 bases, with 17 bases between the two germline ends. The CDR3 runs to 19 residues. The germline V gene has CDR1 LGHNA and CDR2 YNFKEQ. CDR3 DNA: TGTGCCAGCAGCCAATGGCCCGGACATAGGTTCTCTGGGGCCAACGTCCTGACTTTC. This translates into CASSQWPGHRFSGANVLTF.

This clone was seen once. The chain carries TRBV28 and TRBJ1-2, with unresolved D. Germline CDR1 is MDHEN and CDR2 is SYDVKM. The CDR3 runs 12 residues. The ends were cut back, 2 bases at V and 4 bases at J, with 5 bases in the middle. The CDR3 nucleotides read TGTGCCAGCAGTTTACTACTCTATGGCTACACCTTC. It codes for CASSLLLYGYTF.

The V call is TRBV7-9, the J call TRBJ2-5, with TRBD1 identical over 9 bases. With V trimmed by 5 bases and J by 3 bases, 7 bases remained unmatched. Germline V CDR1 and CDR2: SEHNR, FQNEAQ (reference sequence). The CDR3 is 15 residues long. The DNA for the CDR3 is TGTGCCAGCAGCGCTTGGACAGGGGCAAAAGAGACCCAGTACTTC. Translated, it gives CASSAWTGAKETQYF.

V is TRBV10-2 and J is TRBJ2-7; a weak D match, TRBD2 (5 bases). From germline, CDR1 is WSHSY and CDR2 SAAADI. Trimming cost V 0 bases and J 0 bases, with 15 bases left between them. This CDR3 has 17 amino acids. Here the CDR3 reads CASSESWLAATSYEQYF. As DNA, the CDR3 is TGCGCCAGCAGTGAGTCGTGGCTAGCCGCTACCTCCTACGAGCAGTACTTC.